A selection of T cell receptor beta chains follows, all from one sample in a study of CD8 T cells in Susac syndrome. TCRdb called the immunoSEQ multiplex PCR reads again in MiXCR, with one record for every CDR3 protein. The data contain 95,000 to 150,000 distinct CDR3 sequences, roughly 95% of them singletons. The sequencing sample was made of CD4+ T cells from PBMCs. These receptors were collected from a human donor with Susac syndrome. The CDR3 runs from the conserved cysteine through the conserved F or W. The D gene is left open where the match is weak.

j_gene: TRBJ2-1; d_gene: -; v_gene: TRBV28; CDR3aa: CASSSQGAPYNEQFF; CDR3nt: TGTGCCAGCAGTTCACAGGGTGCCCCTTACAATGAGCAGTTCTTC
j_gene: TRBJ2-5; d_gene: TRBD1; v_gene: TRBV29-1; CDR3aa: CSVEDRQGRETQYF; CDR3nt: TGCAGCGTTGAAGACCGACAGGGGCGAGAGACCCAGTACTTC
j_gene: TRBJ2-7; d_gene: TRBD2; v_gene: TRBV25-1; CDR3aa: CASSMQGLLGLAGAGYEQYF; CDR3nt: TGTGCCAGCAGTATGCAGGGACTACTAGGACTAGCGGGAGCGGGGTACGAGCAGTACTTC
j_gene: TRBJ2-5; d_gene: -; v_gene: TRBV11-2; CDR3aa: CASSFWGETQYF; CDR3nt: TGTGCCAGCAGCTTCTGGGGAGAGACCCAGTACTTC
j_gene: TRBJ1-5; d_gene: -; v_gene: TRBV6-5; CDR3aa: CASSRQPSNQPQHF; CDR3nt: TGTGCCAGCAGCCGACAGCCCAGCAATCAGCCCCAGCATTTT
j_gene: TRBJ1-5; d_gene: -; v_gene: TRBV29-1; CDR3aa: CSVGTSNQPQHF; CDR3nt: TGCAGCGTTGGTACCAGCAATCAGCCCCAGCATTTT
j_gene: TRBJ2-2; d_gene: TRBD2; v_gene: TRBV7-8; CDR3aa: CASRMGSGAGELFF; CDR3nt: TGTGCCAGCAGGATGGGGAGCGGGGCCGGGGAGCTGTTTTTT
j_gene: TRBJ1-5; d_gene: -; v_gene: TRBV5-1; CDR3aa: CASSLQAGNQPQHF; CDR3nt: TGCGCCAGCAGCTTACAGGCAGGCAATCAGCCCCAGCATTTT
j_gene: TRBJ2-5; d_gene: TRBD2; v_gene: TRBV20-1; CDR3aa: CSAPWASGQETQYF; CDR3nt: TGCAGTGCTCCGTGGGCTAGCGGGCAAGAGACCCAGTACTTC
j_gene: TRBJ2-7; d_gene: TRBD2; v_gene: TRBV30; CDR3aa: CAWSEPRAGKNSYEQYF; CDR3nt: TGTGCCTGGAGTGAACCACGAGCGGGGAAGAACTCCTACGAGCAGTACTTC
j_gene: TRBJ1-2; d_gene: -; v_gene: TRBV29-1; CDR3aa: CSVGGQGSSNYGYTF; CDR3nt: TGCAGCGTTGGGGGGCAGGGCAGCTCTAACTATGGCTACACCTTC
j_gene: TRBJ1-1; d_gene: -; v_gene: TRBV3-1; CDR3aa: CASSLRQVINTEAFF; CDR3nt: TGTGCCAGCAGCCTCCGACAGGTAATTAACACTGAAGCTTTCTTT
j_gene: TRBJ2-5; d_gene: -; v_gene: TRBV12-3/TRBV12-4; CDR3aa: CASSFNLGETQYF; CDR3nt: TGTGCCAGCAGTTTTAACCTTGGGGAGACCCAGTACTTC
j_gene: TRBJ2-1; d_gene: -; v_gene: TRBV7-9; CDR3aa: CASSPLEREQFF; CDR3nt: TGTGCCAGCAGCCCCTTGGAGCGTGAGCAGTTCTTC
j_gene: TRBJ2-3; d_gene: -; v_gene: TRBV18; CDR3aa: CASSPGITDTQYF; CDR3nt: TGTGCCAGCTCACCAGGGATCACAGATACGCAGTATTTT